This T cell receptor (beta chain) appears in the sequencing data of a study of T cells in Graves' hyperthyroidism and ophthalmopathy. This clonotype was counted at least ten times. Germline values: CDR1 LGHNA, CDR2 YNFKEQ. Unmatched junction bases numbered 5, after V lost 4 bases and J lost 4 bases. This CDR3 has 16 amino acids. RNA transcripts served as the template for amplifying TCR beta CDR3 regions. The study used the HTBI primer set for a first-round RT-PCR of the TCR CDR3. TCRdb re-called the multiplex PCR reads with MiXCR, one entry per CDR3 protein. The sample yields roughly 160,000 distinct CDR3 sequences, approximately 9% seen once.

The clonotype was recovered from a woman aged 18 to 35 with Graves' hyperthyroidism that later progressed to Graves' ophthalmopathy. The chain carries TRBV4-2 and TRBJ2-3; 13 bases fit TRBD2. Sequenced material: blood. As DNA, the CDR3 is TGTGCCAGCAGCCCTACTAGCGGGGGGGCTTCAGATACGCAGTATTTT. This codes for CASSPTSGGASDTQYF.